This T cell receptor beta chain is drawn from a study of human T cells and chemical hapten exposure. TCRdb re-derived calls from the RACE reads in MiXCR, one entry per CDR3 protein. The sample has about 68,000 distinct CDR3 sequences; about 10% are singletons. Germline CDR1 and CDR2: SGHRS and YFSETQ. Trimming cost V 7 bases and J 2 bases, with 16 bases left between them. The CDR3 is 14 amino acids. Sample time point: pre-sensitization, week 0. Treatment meaning: therapeutic diphenylcyclopropenone sensitization with weekly scalp DPC. In its sample, this clonotype was seen many times. The TCR was taken from a woman aged 45-59 years with alopecia areata. Some clones in this sample may be carry-over from other donors' samples. The sample consisted of whole blood, taken in connection with sensitization to the hapten diphenylcyclopropenone (DPC). The chain joins TRBV5-1 to TRBJ2-7; tentatively, D is TRBD2 (6 bases). CDR3: CASSTSSDTYEQYF. CDR3 DNA: TGCGCCAGCTCCACCTCTAGCGATACCTACGAGCAGTACTTC.